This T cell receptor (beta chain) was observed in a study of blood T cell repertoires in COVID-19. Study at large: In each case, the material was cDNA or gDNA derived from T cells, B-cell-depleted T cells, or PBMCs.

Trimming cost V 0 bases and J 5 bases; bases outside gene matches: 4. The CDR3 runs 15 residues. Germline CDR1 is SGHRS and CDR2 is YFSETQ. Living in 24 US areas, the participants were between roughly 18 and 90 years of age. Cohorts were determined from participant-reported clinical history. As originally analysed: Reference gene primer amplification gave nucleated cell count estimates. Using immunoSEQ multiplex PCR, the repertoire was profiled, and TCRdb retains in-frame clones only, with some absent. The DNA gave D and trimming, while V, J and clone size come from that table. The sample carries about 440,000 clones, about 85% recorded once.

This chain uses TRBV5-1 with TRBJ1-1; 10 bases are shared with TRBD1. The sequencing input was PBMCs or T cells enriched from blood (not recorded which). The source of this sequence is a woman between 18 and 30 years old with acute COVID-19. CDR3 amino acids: CASSLGQGANTEAFF. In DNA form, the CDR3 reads TGCGCCAGCAGCTTGGGACAGGGGGCGAATACTGAAGCTTTCTTT. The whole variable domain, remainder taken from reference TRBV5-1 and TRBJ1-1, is KAGVTQTPRYLIKTRGQQVTLSCSPISGHRSVSWYQQTPGQGLQFLFEYFSETQRNKGNFPGRFSGRQFSNSRSEMNVSTLELGDSALYLCASSLGQGANTEAFFGQGTRLTVV.